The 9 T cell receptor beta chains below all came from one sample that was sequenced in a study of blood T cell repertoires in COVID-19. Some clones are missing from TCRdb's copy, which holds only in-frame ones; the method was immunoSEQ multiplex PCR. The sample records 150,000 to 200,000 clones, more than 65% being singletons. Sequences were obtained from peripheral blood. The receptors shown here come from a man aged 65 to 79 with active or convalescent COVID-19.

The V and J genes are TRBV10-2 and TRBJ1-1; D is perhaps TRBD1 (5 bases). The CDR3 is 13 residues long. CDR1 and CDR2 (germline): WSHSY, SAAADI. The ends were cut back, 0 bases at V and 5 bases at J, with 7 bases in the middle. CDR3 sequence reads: CASSESQGTEAFF. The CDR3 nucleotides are TGCGCCAGCAGTGAGTCTCAGGGAACTGAAGCTTTCTTT.

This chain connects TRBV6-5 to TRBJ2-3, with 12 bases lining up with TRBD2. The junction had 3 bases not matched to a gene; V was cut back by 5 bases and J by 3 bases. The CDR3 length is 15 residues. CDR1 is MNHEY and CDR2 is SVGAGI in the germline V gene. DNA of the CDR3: TGTGCCAGCAGTCCTAGCGGGGGGGAGACAGATACGCAGTATTTT. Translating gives CASSPSGGETDTQYF.

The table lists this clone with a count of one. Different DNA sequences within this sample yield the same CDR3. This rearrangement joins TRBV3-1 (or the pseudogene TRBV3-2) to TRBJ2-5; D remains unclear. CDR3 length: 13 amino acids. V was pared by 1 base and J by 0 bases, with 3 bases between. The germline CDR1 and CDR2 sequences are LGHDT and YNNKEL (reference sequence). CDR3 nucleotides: TGTGCCAGCAGCCAAGGGCACCAAGAGACCCAGTACTTC. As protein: CASSQGHQETQYF.

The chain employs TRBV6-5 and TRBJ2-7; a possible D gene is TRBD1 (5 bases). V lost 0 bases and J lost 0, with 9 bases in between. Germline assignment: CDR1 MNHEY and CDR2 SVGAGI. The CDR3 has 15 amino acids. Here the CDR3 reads CASSYSGHSSYEQYF. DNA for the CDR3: TGTGCCAGCAGTTACTCAGGACATAGCTCCTACGAGCAGTACTTC.

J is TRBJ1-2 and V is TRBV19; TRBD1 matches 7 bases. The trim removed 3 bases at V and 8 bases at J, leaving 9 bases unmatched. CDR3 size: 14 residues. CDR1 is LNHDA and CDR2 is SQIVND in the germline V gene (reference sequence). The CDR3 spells CASSIGGQARGYTF. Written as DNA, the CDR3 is TGTGCCAGTAGTATCGGAGGACAGGCCAGGGGCTACACCTTC. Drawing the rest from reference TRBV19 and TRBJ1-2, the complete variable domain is DGGITQSPKYLFRKEGQNVTLSCEQNLNHDAMYWYRQDPGQGLRLIYYSQIVNDFQKGDIAEGYSVSREKKESFPLTVTSAQKNPTAFYLCASSIGGQARGYTFGSGTRLTVV.

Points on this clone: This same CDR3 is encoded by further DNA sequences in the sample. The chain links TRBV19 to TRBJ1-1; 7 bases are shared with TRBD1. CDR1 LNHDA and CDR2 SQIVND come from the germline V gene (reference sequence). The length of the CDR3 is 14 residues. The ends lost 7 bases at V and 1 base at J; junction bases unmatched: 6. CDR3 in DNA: TGTGCCAGTAAAGACAGGGAGAGGAACACTGAAGCTTTCTTT. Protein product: CASKDRERNTEAFF.

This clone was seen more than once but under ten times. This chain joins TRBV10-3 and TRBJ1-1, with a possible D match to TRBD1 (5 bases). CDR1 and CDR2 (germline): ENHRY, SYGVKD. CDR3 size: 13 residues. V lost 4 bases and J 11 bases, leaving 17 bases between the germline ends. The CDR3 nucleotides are TGTGCCATCAGTGGAGCGGGACCGGATACGGCTTTCTTT. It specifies CAISGAGPDTAFF.

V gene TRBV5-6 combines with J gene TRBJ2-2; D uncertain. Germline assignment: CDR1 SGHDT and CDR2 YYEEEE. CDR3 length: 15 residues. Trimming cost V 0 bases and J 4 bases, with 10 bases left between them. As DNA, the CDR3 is TGTGCCAGCAGCTTGGTTCTCGTATCCACCGGGGAGCTGTTTTTT. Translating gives CASSLVLVSTGELFF. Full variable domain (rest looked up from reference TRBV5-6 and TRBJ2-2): DAGVTQSPTHLIKTRGQQVTLRCSPKSGHDTVSWYQQALGQGPQFIFQYYEEEERQRGNFPDRFSGHQFPNYSSELNVNALLLGDSALYLCASSLVLVSTGELFFGEGSRLTVL.

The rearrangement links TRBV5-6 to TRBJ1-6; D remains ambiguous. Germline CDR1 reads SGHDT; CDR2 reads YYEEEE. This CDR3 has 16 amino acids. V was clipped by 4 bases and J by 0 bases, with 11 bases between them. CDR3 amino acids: CASSRIMSSYNSPLHF. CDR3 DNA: TGTGCCAGCAGCCGTATTATGAGCTCCTATAATTCACCCCTCCACTTT.